A single sample is the source of the 27 T cell receptor beta chains below, sequenced in a study of T cells in Graves' hyperthyroidism and ophthalmopathy. Amplification of TCR beta CDR3 regions used RNA as the template. HTBI primers were employed in a first-round RT-PCR of the TCR CDR3. TCRdb fed the multiplex PCR reads into MiXCR, producing one record per CDR3 protein. The top ten clones hold approximately 54% of a sample with under 350,000 distinct CDR3 sequences, about 18% of them seen once. The sequencing input was blood. The receptors were sampled from a woman aged 45 to 65 with Graves' hyperthyroidism.

This clonotype showed up just a few times. This chain uses TRBV6-1 with TRBJ2-7, with D tentatively TRBD2 (6 bases). Trimming stripped 5 bases from V and 6 bases from J, with 11 bases between. CDR3 length equals 12 residues. The germline CDR1 and CDR2 sequences are MNHNS and SASEGT. CDR3 residues: CASSTYGGEQYF. The CDR3 DNA reads as TGTGCCAGCAGTACCTACGGGGGCGAGCAGTACTTC.

This clonotype has ten or more counts. The chain couples TRBV7-9 to TRBJ2-2; weak D call: TRBD2 (6 bases). The germline CDR1 and CDR2 sequences are SEHNR and FQNEAQ (reference sequence). V shed 7 bases and J shed 2 bases, with 11 bases lying between them. This CDR3 comprises 14 residues. In DNA form, the CDR3 reads TGTGCCAGCACGATAGCGGAAAACACCGGGGAGCTGTTTTTT. Translated, it gives CASTIAENTGELFF.

This clonotype was counted at least ten times. The gene calls are TRBV3-1 and TRBJ2-1, with 9 bases lining up with TRBD2. The CDR3 is 16 residues long. CDR1 LGHDT and CDR2 YNNKEL come from the germline V gene (reference sequence). Losses at the gene ends were 1 base for V and 3 bases for J; bases not matched to a gene: 4. The CDR3 coding sequence is TGTGCCAGCAGCCAAGGGGATAGCGGGGGCTACAATGAGCAGTTCTTC. Translation gives CASSQGDSGGYNEQFF.

This clonotype was seen at least ten times. The V and J genes are TRBV6-1 and TRBJ2-3; weak D call: TRBD2 (6 bases). This CDR3 is built from 11 residues. Trimming removed 10 bases at V and 6 bases at J, with 11 bases between. Germline V lookup: CDR1 MNHNS, CDR2 SASEGT. CDR3 region: CATSRGDTQYF. Here the CDR3 DNA reads TGTGCCACCTCACGGGGGGATACGCAGTATTTT.

The chain recombines TRBV19 with TRBJ1-1, with D hard to call. This CDR3 region has 11 residues. The germline CDR1 and CDR2 sequences are LNHDA and SQIVND (reference sequence). Trimming left V 9 bases short and J 6 bases short, with 11 bases between. The CDR3 DNA is TGTGCCAGAGGGCAGAGTTCTGAAGCTTTCTTT. Its translation is CARGQSSEAFF.

The chain links TRBV6-1 to TRBJ1-5; the D is unclear. Germline values: CDR1 MNHNS, CDR2 SASEGT. The CDR3 sequence is 16 residues long. The V end lost 2 bases, the J end lost 3 bases, and 14 bases lay between the germline ends. The CDR3 is CASSEHGPNPNQPQHF. In nucleotides, the CDR3 is TGTGCCAGCAGTGAACATGGACCAAATCCCAATCAGCCCCAGCATTTT.

This clonotype was picked up one time. The rearrangement links TRBV4-2 to TRBJ2-1; 10 bases agree with TRBD2. Trimming cost V 4 bases and J 0 bases; bases outside gene matches: 6. This CDR3 has 17 residues. Germline values: CDR1 LGHNA, CDR2 YNFKEQ. The CDR3 DNA follows: TGTGCCAGCAGCCCCCCTAGCGGGAGACTCTCCTACAATGAGCAGTTCTTC. Its translation is CASSPPSGRLSYNEQFF.

The rearrangement links TRBV6-2 or TRBV6-3 to TRBJ2-3; TRBD2 agrees at 11 bases. Unmatched junction bases numbered 6, after V lost 5 bases and J lost 8 bases. In germline, CDR1 is MNHEY, CDR2 SVGEGT. There are 14 residues in the CDR3. The CDR3 region has the DNA TGTGCCAGCAGTGGGCTAGCGGGGGGCTCTACGCAGTATTTT. Protein sequence: CASSGLAGGSTQYF.

This rearrangement joins TRBV19 to TRBJ2-2, with D tentatively TRBD1 or TRBD2 (6 bases each). The V gene's germline CDR1 is LNHDA and CDR2 SQIVND (reference sequence). The length of the CDR3 is 15 residues. V lost 6 bases to trimming and J lost 1 base, with 12 bases between them. CDR3 coding DNA: TGTGCCAGTAGGGGAGGACAGAAGAACACCGGGGAGCTGTTTTTT. Amino acid sequence: CASRGGQKNTGELFF.

This clonotype was observed a handful of times. V is TRBV24-1 and J is TRBJ2-6; D not certain. The CDR3 contains 16 residues. Trimming removed 4 bases at V and 1 base at J, with 10 bases between. From germline, CDR1 is KGHDR and CDR2 SFDVKD. CDR3 in amino acids: CATSDPRASGANVLTF. The DNA of the CDR3 is TGTGCCACCAGTGACCCAAGGGCGTCTGGGGCCAACGTCCTGACTTTC.

J is TRBJ2-1 and V is TRBV19; TRBD2 aligns across 16 bases. This CDR3 region has 16 residues. V lost 4 bases, J lost 9 bases, and 6 bases stayed unmatched. The germline V gene has CDR1 LNHDA and CDR2 SQIVND (reference sequence). CDR3 in DNA: TGTGCCAGTAGTAAGGGGACTAGCGGGGGGGCGAGTGAGCAGTTCTTC. It specifies CASSKGTSGGASEQFF.

This clonotype was seen a few times. The rearrangement joins TRBV5-1 to TRBJ2-7; TRBD2 aligns across 8 bases. The CDR3 is made up of 15 amino acids. CDR1 is SGHRS and CDR2 is YFSETQ in the germline V gene. Trimming removed 5 bases from V and 6 bases from J; junction bases left unmatched: 13. CDR3 DNA: TGCGCCAGCAGTCGCTCCGGGACTAGTTCTTCCGAGCAGTACTTC. Amino acids: CASSRSGTSSSEQYF.

This clonotype appeared many times. CDR3 protein: CASSLVLNYGYTF. CDR3 bases: TGTGCCAGCAGTTTAGTCCTTAACTATGGCTACACCTTC. This chain connects TRBV12-3 or TRBV12-4 to TRBJ1-2; D gene uncertain. This CDR3 contains 13 residues. V was trimmed by 1 base and J by 1 base, leaving 4 bases between them.

There are many counts of this clonotype. The chain couples TRBV6-1 to TRBJ1-1; unclear D gene. V was pared by 6 bases and J by 0 bases, with 23 bases between. This CDR3 comprises 18 residues. Germline assignment: CDR1 MNHNS and CDR2 SASEGT. CDR3 sequence (DNA): TGTGCCAGCAGACCCGCTGACGCTTTTATTTCGATGAACACTGAAGCTTTCTTT. Translated: CASRPADAFISMNTEAFF.

This clonotype was seen more than once but under ten times. This may arise from a read error, as a much more abundant clone is one base away. The CDR3 is CAWSGRMDTEAFF. The CDR3 DNA is TGTGCCTGGTCAGGGCGCATGGACACTGAAGCTTTCTTT. The chain recombines TRBV30 with TRBJ1-1; possible D gene TRBD1, 5 bases. Trimming left V 5 bases short and J 3 bases short, with 13 bases between. The CDR3 contains 13 residues. The germline gives CDR1 GTSNPN, CDR2 SVGIG (reference sequence).

CDR3 sequence (DNA): TGCAGTGCTAGAGGGGTGTCCACCGGGGAGCTGTTTTTT. This gives the protein CSARGVSTGELFF. This rearrangement joins TRBV20-1 to TRBJ2-2; no reliable D call. Trimming shortened V by 1 base and J by 4 bases, and 7 bases separated the two germline ends. The CDR3 spans 13 residues. Looked up from germline, CDR1 is DFQATT and CDR2 is SNEGSKA (reference sequence).

The J gene is TRBJ2-3, the V gene TRBV15; the D gene is possibly TRBD2 (6 bases). V was trimmed by 5 bases and J by 4 bases, leaving 10 bases between them. CDR3 length equals 13 residues. Germline V lookup: CDR1 LNHNV, CDR2 YYDKDF (reference sequence). CDR3 region: CATSGPSADTQYF. The CDR3 region has the DNA TGTGCCACCAGCGGACCTAGCGCAGATACGCAGTATTTT.

This clonotype was counted only a few times. The CDR3, as DNA: TGTGCCAGCAGTTTATTGCCGCAGGGGGCGCCGTTTGGCTACACCTTC. It is translated as CASSLLPQGAPFGYTF. The chain combines TRBV27 with TRBJ1-2, with 8 bases matching TRBD1. The CDR3 extends over 16 amino acids. The germline V gene encodes CDR1 MNHEY and CDR2 SMNVEV (reference sequence). V dropped 1 base and J dropped 7; count of bases not matched to a gene: 11.

The chain is built from TRBV11-3 and TRBJ2-2, with 9 bases lining up with TRBD1. Germline V lookup: CDR1 SGHNT, CDR2 YENEEA. The CDR3 extends over 15 amino acids. The V segment lost 5 bases and the J segment 7 bases; nucleotides outside the gene matches: 8. CDR3 sequence: CASSPGQGQSGELFF. The CDR3 coding sequence is TGTGCCAGCAGCCCCGGACAGGGGCAAAGCGGGGAGCTGTTTTTT.

In this sample, this clonotype turned up a few times. This chain links TRBV20-1 with TRBJ1-2, with D unresolved. This CDR3 is built from 14 residues. Between the trimmed V and J ends, which lost 6 bases and 4 bases, there was a span of 18 bases. CDR1 and CDR2 from the germline V gene are DFQATT and SNEGSKA (reference sequence). For the CDR3, the DNA is TGCAGTGCCCTCGGGGAGGCGCTCGGCTATGGCTACACCTTC. It encodes CSALGEALGYGYTF.

V gene TRBV11-2 combines with J gene TRBJ2-1; 7 bases line up with TRBD1. Germline loops: CDR1 SGHAT, CDR2 FQNNGV. The CDR3 is 21 residues long. With 5 bases clipped from V and 7 bases from J, the junction kept 29 bases outside the gene matches. CDR3 bases: TGTGCCAGCAGCCGAACCCTACAGGGGTTAAGCCTTGGTGCCTACTCTAATGAGCAGTTCTTC. This encodes CASSRTLQGLSLGAYSNEQFF.

The J gene is TRBJ2-7, the V gene TRBV10-3, with TRBD1 matching 7 bases. Germline-derived CDR1 and CDR2 are ENHRY and SYGVKD. CDR3 length equals 14 residues. The V and J ends lost 5 bases and 0 bases, in that order; junction bases with no gene match: 4. The CDR3 DNA sequence: TGTGCCATCAGTAGAGGGACAGACTCCTACGAGCAGTACTTC. Protein product: CAISRGTDSYEQYF.

This clonotype was counted a few times. DNA for the CDR3: TGCAGCGTCGGGACCGAAACCTTGAACATTCAGTACTTC. Amino acids: CSVGTETLNIQYF. The chain links TRBV29-1 to TRBJ2-4; D is perhaps TRBD1 or TRBD2 (5 bases each). The V and J ends lost 6 bases and 7 bases respectively, with 16 bases between them. The germline V gene encodes CDR1 SQVTM and CDR2 ANQGSEA. CDR3 length: 13 residues.

This clonotype was recorded at least ten times. This chain connects TRBV2 to TRBJ1-1; no clear D gene. This CDR3 is 10 amino acids long. The germline V gene encodes CDR1 SNHLY and CDR2 FYNNEI. Trimming removed 8 bases at V and 3 bases at J, with 4 bases between. CDR3 nucleotide sequence: TGTGCCAGCCTGGACACTGAAGCTTTCTTT. As protein: CASLDTEAFF.

This clonotype showed up just a few times. This chain uses TRBV7-3 with TRBJ2-2; possible D gene TRBD1, 5 bases. Germline values: CDR1 SGHTA, CDR2 FQGTGA. CDR3 length: 13 amino acids. V was pared by 6 bases and J by 4 bases, with 9 bases between. The CDR3 spells CASRIQGTGELFF. Written as DNA, the CDR3 is TGTGCCAGCAGAATTCAGGGCACCGGGGAGCTGTTTTTT.

This clonotype was detected many times. The rearrangement links TRBV6-1 to TRBJ2-1; 9 bases fit TRBD1. Germline assignment: CDR1 MNHNS and CDR2 SASEGT. J gave up 7 bases and V 7 bases, and 5 bases lay outside the gene matches. The CDR3 sequence is 13 residues long. CDR3 sequence: CASNHRGRNEQFF. Written as DNA, the CDR3 is TGTGCCAGCAACCACAGGGGGCGGAATGAGCAGTTCTTC.

The sample holds many counts of this clonotype. This rearrangement joins TRBV5-1 to TRBJ2-7; possibly TRBD2 for D (6 bases). Trimming stripped 4 bases from V and 4 bases from J, with 15 bases between. CDR1 SGHRS and CDR2 YFSETQ come from the germline V gene. This CDR3 comprises 14 residues. The CDR3 DNA reads as TGCGCCAGCAGCGCGGGGCCTAACAATTACGAGCAGTACGTC. This encodes CASSAGPNNYEQYV.